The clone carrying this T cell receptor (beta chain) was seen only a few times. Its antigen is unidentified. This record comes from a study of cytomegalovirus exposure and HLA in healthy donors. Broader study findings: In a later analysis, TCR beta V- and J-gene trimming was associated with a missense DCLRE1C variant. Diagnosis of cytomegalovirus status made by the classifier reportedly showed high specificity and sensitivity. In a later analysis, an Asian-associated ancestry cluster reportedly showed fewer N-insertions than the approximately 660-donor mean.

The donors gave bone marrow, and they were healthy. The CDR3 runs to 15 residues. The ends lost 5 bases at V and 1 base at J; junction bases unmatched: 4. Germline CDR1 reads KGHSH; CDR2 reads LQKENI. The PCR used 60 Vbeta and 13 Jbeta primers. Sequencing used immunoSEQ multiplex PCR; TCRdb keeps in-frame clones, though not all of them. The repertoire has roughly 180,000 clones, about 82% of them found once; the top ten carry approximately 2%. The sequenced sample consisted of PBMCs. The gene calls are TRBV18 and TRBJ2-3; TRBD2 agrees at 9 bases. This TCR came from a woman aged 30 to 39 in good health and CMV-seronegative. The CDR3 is CASSTSGYGTDTQYF. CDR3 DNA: TGTGCCAGCTCAACTAGCGGGTACGGCACAGATACGCAGTATTTT.